This T cell receptor beta chain was profiled in a study of siplizumab effects on memory and regulatory T cells. The CDR3 loop spans 11 amino acids. The germline V gene encodes CDR1 SNHLY and CDR2 FYNNEI. V was trimmed by 0 bases and J by 9 bases, leaving 0 bases between them. Clones were sequenced by immunoSEQ multiplex PCR, and TCRdb holds only the in-frame ones, with some missing. The repertoire includes some 62,000 clones, 75% to 90% of them detected once, and around 3.8% sits in the top ten. The gene calls are TRBV2 and TRBJ2-6; D ambiguous. Input material: memory CD4+ T cells sorted from blood. The TCR was taken from a human donor in good health. Here the CDR3 reads CASSEANVLTF. CDR3 DNA sequence: TGTGCCAGCAGTGAAGCCAACGTCCTGACTTTC.